The T cell receptor beta chain under discussion was sequenced for a study of blood T cells in healthy people across ages. At the level of the study: Per two T cells, about one barcoded beta molecule was captured through template switching.

Germline CDR1 reads GTSNPN; CDR2 reads SVGIG (reference sequence). The CDR3 extends over 14 amino acids. A minimum of 5 micrograms of total RNA was extracted per sample. The authors ran a second PCR of about 6 to 11 cycles using a sample-barcoded 5' primer and a J-beta primer mix. TCRdb reanalysed the 5' RACE reads using MiXCR and keeps one entry per CDR3 protein. Of approximately 800,000 distinct CDR3 sequences listed, about 25% are singletons. These data also featured in a second study, about T cells of mothers and their children.

The source is a boy aged 5-17 years in good health. The sample comprised blood. V gene TRBV30 combines with J gene TRBJ2-5, with TRBD2 matching 12 bases. Matching the DNA end better, TRBJ2-7 makes the J call doubtful. CDR3 DNA sequence: TGTGCCTGGAGCCTAGCGGGGGGGACCTACGAGCAGTACTTC. This encodes CAWSLAGGTYEQYF.